Below, one T cell receptor beta chain is given with its context. The antigen is undetermined. It is likely a read error: a sequence one base away is far more abundant. Other DNA sequences in the sample encode the same CDR3. The authors' processing: ImmunoSEQ output lacked quality scores and full-length reads, limiting matched filtering. Measured with immunoSEQ multiplex PCR; TCRdb has only the in-frame clones, and not every one. From that table come the V and J calls and clone size; the DNA was used to work out D and trimming. The table has approximately 120,000 clones, approximately 70% seen once. This CDR3 contains 13 residues. CDR1 and CDR2 (germline): SGHNT, YENEEA. Trimming pared 1 base from V and 6 bases from J, leaving 9 bases between. The data stem from a study of shared clonotypes between healthy human individuals. The CD8 memory fraction combined CD45RO+ cells with TemRA cells (CCR7-negative CD45RA+).

General study points: For naive CD4 cells, roughly 5% of clonotypes were shared across a few donors.

The rearrangement links TRBV11-3 to TRBJ1-2; a possible D gene is TRBD1 (5 bases). The sequence derives from a woman aged 25 to 39 in good health. The sample was memory CD8+ T cells sorted from blood. The subset denotes: CD45RO+ cells pooled with CCR7-negative TemRA cells. The CDR3 region is CASSLGTGDGYTF. The CDR3 bases are TGTGCCAGCAGCTTAGGGACGGGGGATGGCTACACCTTC.